These T cell receptor beta chains were read from a single sample in a study of blood T cells in healthy people across ages. TCRdb fed the 5' RACE reads into MiXCR, producing one record per CDR3 protein. The sample comprises 1.5 million to 2 million distinct CDR3 sequences, about 35% of which are singletons, and 10% to 12% rests with the top ten. The sample comprised blood. These receptors all stem from a woman in her thirties in good health. CDR3s include the opening cysteine and the closing phenylalanine or tryptophan. D genes are given only for firm matches. Clone size appears in some rows only: once, few, many, or a class for an expanded clone.

clone size: few; V gene: TRBV3-1; J gene: TRBJ2-5; D gene: .; CDR3 DNA: TGTGCCAGCAGCCAAGGGATTCCGGAAGAGACCCAGTACTTC; CDR3 protein: CASSQGIPEETQYF
clone size: few; V gene: TRBV3-1; J gene: TRBJ2-7; D gene: .; CDR3 DNA: TGTGCCAGCACCCTATTACTAGTTTCCGAGCAGTACTTC; CDR3 protein: CASTLLLVSEQYF
clone size: few; V gene: TRBV29-1; J gene: TRBJ2-2; D gene: .; CDR3 DNA: TGCAGCGTCCGGGAACAAACCGGGGAGCTGTTTTTT; CDR3 protein: CSVREQTGELFF
clone size: .; V gene: TRBV12-3/TRBV12-4; J gene: TRBJ1-6; D gene: .; CDR3 DNA: TGTGCCAGCAGAACCAAGGGGGGAAATGGCTCACCCCTCCACTTT; CDR3 protein: CASRTKGGNGSPLHF
clone size: few; V gene: TRBV29-1; J gene: TRBJ2-1; D gene: .; CDR3 DNA: TGCAGCGTTGTTACCGCTGGGGGTGAGCAGTTCTTC; CDR3 protein: CSVVTAGGEQFF
clone size: .; V gene: TRBV4-1; J gene: TRBJ2-3; D gene: .; CDR3 DNA: TGCGCCAGCAGCCAAGATTTTCCTAGCGTCTACCGCACAGATACGCAGTATTTT; CDR3 protein: CASSQDFPSVYRTDTQYF
clone size: .; V gene: TRBV9; J gene: TRBJ2-3; D gene: TRBD1; CDR3 DNA: TGTGCCAGCAGCGTAGGAACAGGGGGCTGGAGCACAGATACGCAGTATTTT; CDR3 protein: CASSVGTGGWSTDTQYF
clone size: few; V gene: TRBV4-1; J gene: TRBJ2-3; D gene: .; CDR3 DNA: TGCGCCAGCAGCCAAGATAGACAGGTTTTAGATACGCAGTATTTT; CDR3 protein: CASSQDRQVLDTQYF
clone size: .; V gene: TRBV5-1; J gene: TRBJ2-5; D gene: .; CDR3 DNA: TGCGCCAGCAGCTTGCGGGGTGGGAATCAAGAGACCCAGTACTTC; CDR3 protein: CASSLRGGNQETQYF
clone size: .; V gene: TRBV20-1; J gene: TRBJ1-4; D gene: .; CDR3 DNA: TGCAGTGCCCGGGGGGCAGTTAATGAAAAACTGTTTTTT; CDR3 protein: CSARGAVNEKLFF
clone size: .; V gene: TRBV3-1; J gene: TRBJ2-5; D gene: .; CDR3 DNA: TGTGCCAGCAGCCTCCCGACTCGCGCCGGGACCCAGTACTTC; CDR3 protein: CASSLPTRAGTQYF
clone size: .; V gene: TRBV7-2; J gene: TRBJ2-5; D gene: TRBD1; CDR3 DNA: TGTGCCAGCAGCCCATATGGACAGGGGAGCGCGACCCAGTACTTC; CDR3 protein: CASSPYGQGSATQYF
clone size: .; V gene: TRBV5-4; J gene: TRBJ1-1; D gene: .; CDR3 DNA: TGTGCCAGCAGCTTGCTGATCGGGGGGACTGAAGCTTTCTTT; CDR3 protein: CASSLLIGGTEAFF
clone size: .; V gene: TRBV5-1; J gene: TRBJ2-7; D gene: TRBD1; CDR3 DNA: TGCGCCAGCAGCTTAGATCTGGGACAGTCCGCCGAGCAGTACTTC; CDR3 protein: CASSLDLGQSAEQYF
clone size: .; V gene: TRBV6-5; J gene: TRBJ1-2; D gene: .; CDR3 DNA: TGTGCCAGCAGTTACTCAGGTCGGGGGCACGGCTACACCTTC; CDR3 protein: CASSYSGRGHGYTF
clone size: many; V gene: TRBV28; J gene: TRBJ2-1; D gene: .; CDR3 DNA: TGTGCCAGCAGGTCACCGGGACTCCTCTACAATGAGCAGTTCTTC; CDR3 protein: CASRSPGLLYNEQFF
clone size: many; V gene: TRBV20-1; J gene: TRBJ2-1; D gene: TRBD1; CDR3 DNA: TGCAGTGCTCCTGACGACAGGGGAGCCCCCAATGAGCAGTTCTTC; CDR3 protein: CSAPDDRGAPNEQFF
clone size: .; V gene: TRBV12-3/TRBV12-4; J gene: TRBJ2-1; D gene: TRBD2; CDR3 DNA: TGTGCCAGCAGTCCGACTGGCGGGGGGGCCGTCTACAATGAGCAGTTCTTC; CDR3 protein: CASSPTGGGAVYNEQFF
clone size: .; V gene: TRBV20-1; J gene: TRBJ2-7; D gene: TRBD2; CDR3 DNA: TGCAGTGCTAGTCGTACTAGCGGGGGGTCCTCCTACGAGCAGTACTTC; CDR3 protein: CSASRTSGGSSYEQYF
clone size: .; V gene: TRBV6-1; J gene: TRBJ2-3; D gene: .; CDR3 DNA: TGTGCCAGCAGTGAAGGCCCGGGGCTAACTAGCACAGATACGCAGTATTTT; CDR3 protein: CASSEGPGLTSTDTQYF
clone size: .; V gene: TRBV12-3/TRBV12-4; J gene: TRBJ2-2; D gene: .; CDR3 DNA: TGTGCCAGCAGTTCATTAGCCACCGGGGAGCTGTTTTTT; CDR3 protein: CASSSLATGELFF
clone size: few; V gene: TRBV7-3; J gene: TRBJ2-1; D gene: .; CDR3 DNA: TGTGCCAGCAGCTTACGACCCGGGGCCGGTTTCGTCCACAATGAGCAGTTCTTC; CDR3 protein: CASSLRPGAGFVHNEQFF
clone size: .; V gene: TRBV20-1; J gene: TRBJ2-7; D gene: .; CDR3 DNA: TGCAGTGCTAGAGATCGGGTCTTCGCGGGGAGATCCTACGAGCAGTACTTC; CDR3 protein: CSARDRVFAGRSYEQYF
clone size: .; V gene: TRBV28; J gene: TRBJ2-7; D gene: TRBD2; CDR3 DNA: TGTGCCAGCAGTTTGGTGGGCGGGAGGGCCAACGAGCGGTACTTC; CDR3 protein: CASSLVGGRANERYF
clone size: few; V gene: TRBV7-9; J gene: TRBJ2-3; D gene: TRBD2; CDR3 DNA: TGTGCCAGCAGCCCGACTAGCGGGAGGTACACAGATACGCAGTATTTT; CDR3 protein: CASSPTSGRYTDTQYF
clone size: few; V gene: TRBV3-1; J gene: TRBJ2-5; D gene: TRBD2; CDR3 DNA: TGTGCCAGCAGCCAAGGGATTGGCGGGGGGGCCGTTGAGACCCAGTACTTC; CDR3 protein: CASSQGIGGGAVETQYF
clone size: .; V gene: TRBV5-8; J gene: TRBJ2-3; D gene: .; CDR3 DNA: TGTGCCAGCTCTCAGCAAGGACAAAGCACAGATACGCAGTATTTT; CDR3 protein: CASSQQGQSTDTQYF
clone size: few; V gene: TRBV5-1; J gene: TRBJ1-1; D gene: .; CDR3 DNA: TGCGCCAGCAACTCTGGAGCGGCAGGGGAAGCTTTCTTT; CDR3 protein: CASNSGAAGEAFF
clone size: few; V gene: TRBV7-2; J gene: TRBJ2-3; D gene: TRBD1; CDR3 DNA: TGTGCCAGCAGCTTAGGTGGGCGGGGCAGGGGGCGAGAAGATACGCAGTATTTT; CDR3 protein: CASSLGGRGRGREDTQYF
clone size: once; V gene: TRBV27; J gene: TRBJ1-1; D gene: .; CDR3 DNA: TGTGCCAGCAGGTTGGACAGGAACACTGAAGCTTTCTTT; CDR3 protein: CASRLDRNTEAFF
clone size: .; V gene: TRBV4-2; J gene: TRBJ1-6; D gene: .; CDR3 DNA: TGTGCCAGCAGCCAAGACCCACTACAGGGTAGAGATTCACCCCTCCACTTT; CDR3 protein: CASSQDPLQGRDSPLHF
clone size: .; V gene: TRBV11-2; J gene: TRBJ2-7; D gene: TRBD2; CDR3 DNA: TGTGCCAGCAGCTTAGGGGCTAGCGGGGTGTCATCCTACGAGCAGTACTTC; CDR3 protein: CASSLGASGVSSYEQYF
clone size: few; V gene: TRBV27; J gene: TRBJ1-2; D gene: TRBD1; CDR3 DNA: TGTGCCAGCAGTTTCGGTCGACAGGGGGCTGGTGGCTACACCTTC; CDR3 protein: CASSFGRQGAGGYTF
clone size: once; V gene: TRBV29-1; J gene: TRBJ2-1; D gene: TRBD2; CDR3 DNA: TGCAGCGTTGGTTGGACTAGCGGGAGTGACAATGAGCAGTTCTTC; CDR3 protein: CSVGWTSGSDNEQFF
clone size: .; V gene: TRBV21-1; J gene: TRBJ2-3; D gene: .; CDR3 DNA: TGTGCCAGCATCTGTAGGTTAGCGGGAGAGAGGGCAGATACGCAGTATTTT; CDR3 protein: CASICRLAGERADTQYF
clone size: .; V gene: TRBV7-8; J gene: TRBJ2-1; D gene: TRBD2; CDR3 DNA: TGTGCCAGCAGCCCCGCGAGAGGCGGGAGTTACAATGAGCAGTTCTTC; CDR3 protein: CASSPARGGSYNEQFF
clone size: .; V gene: TRBV7-2; J gene: TRBJ2-3; D gene: .; CDR3 DNA: TGTGCCAGCAGCTTAAGCACTCTCACAGATACGCAGTATTTT; CDR3 protein: CASSLSTLTDTQYF
clone size: .; V gene: TRBV27; J gene: TRBJ1-4; D gene: TRBD1; CDR3 DNA: TGTGCCAGACAACACCTAAGACAGGGATCTGCAACTAATGAAAAACTGTTTTTT; CDR3 protein: CARQHLRQGSATNEKLFF
clone size: .; V gene: TRBV30; J gene: TRBJ2-3; D gene: .; CDR3 DNA: TGTGCCTGGAGTGTACAATCCGGAGGGTCAGATACGCAGTATTTT; CDR3 protein: CAWSVQSGGSDTQYF
clone size: few; V gene: TRBV5-1; J gene: TRBJ2-1; D gene: TRBD2; CDR3 DNA: TGCGCCAGCAGCTCTCTAGCGGGAGCTGAGCAGTTCTTC; CDR3 protein: CASSSLAGAEQFF
clone size: many; V gene: TRBV29-1; J gene: TRBJ2-7; D gene: .; CDR3 DNA: TGCAGCGTCCGGCGGGGTGATATGAACGAGCAGTACTTC; CDR3 protein: CSVRRGDMNEQYF
clone size: .; V gene: TRBV6-2/TRBV6-3; J gene: TRBJ2-2; D gene: TRBD2; CDR3 DNA: TGTGCCAGCAGTCTTCTGAGCGGGAGAAACGGGGAGCTGTTTTTT; CDR3 protein: CASSLLSGRNGELFF
clone size: .; V gene: TRBV2; J gene: TRBJ2-7; D gene: TRBD2; CDR3 DNA: TGTGCCAGTCGCGTCCGGGAGGGACTGTACGAGCAGTACTTC; CDR3 protein: CASRVREGLYEQYF
clone size: many; V gene: TRBV27; J gene: TRBJ2-5; D gene: .; CDR3 DNA: TGTGCCAGCAGTTTTCGGCCTAGCGAGACCCAGTACTTC; CDR3 protein: CASSFRPSETQYF
clone size: once; V gene: TRBV28; J gene: TRBJ1-2; D gene: TRBD1; CDR3 DNA: TGTGCCAGCAGTTTGAGGACAGGGGAGGTGGAACCAAGTGGCTACACCTTC; CDR3 protein: CASSLRTGEVEPSGYTF
clone size: few; V gene: TRBV6-2/TRBV6-3; J gene: TRBJ2-1; D gene: TRBD2; CDR3 DNA: TGTGCCAGCGAACTAGCGGGAGCGGGGGAGCAGTTCTTC; CDR3 protein: CASELAGAGEQFF
clone size: .; V gene: TRBV28; J gene: TRBJ2-7; D gene: .; CDR3 DNA: TGTGCCAGCCTCCCGGGTCTAGGATACGAGCAGTACTTC; CDR3 protein: CASLPGLGYEQYF
clone size: many; V gene: TRBV20-1; J gene: TRBJ2-5; D gene: .; CDR3 DNA: TGCAGTGCTAGACCTATAACAGGTCCCCAGTACTTC; CDR3 protein: CSARPITGPQYF
clone size: once; V gene: TRBV9; J gene: TRBJ1-2; D gene: .; CDR3 DNA: TGTGCCAGCAGCGTAGCTACATCGTCGGTTGGTTACACCTTC; CDR3 protein: CASSVATSSVGYTF
clone size: .; V gene: TRBV9; J gene: TRBJ2-4; D gene: .; CDR3 DNA: TGTGCCAGCAGCGTAGGGGGGAAAAACATTCAGTACTTC; CDR3 protein: CASSVGGKNIQYF